This is a list of T cell receptor beta chains from one sample in a study of T cell changes during pregnancy in multiple sclerosis. Generated by immunoSEQ multiplex PCR, the TCRdb table keeps only in-frame clones and is missing some. The profile shows approximately 80,000 clones, approximately 90% of them singletons. The sequences come from PBMCs, collected in the first trimester of pregnancy. The origin of the receptors is a female donor in good health, serving as a control in a pregnancy study. Some clones in this sample may be carry-over from other donors' samples. Both conserved end residues are part of each CDR3. D genes are given only for firm matches. Size values are once, few and many counts, or a class for expanded clones, and some rows have none.

d_call	clone_size	j_call	cdr3_length	v_call	cdr3_aa	cdr3_nt
NA	NA	TRBJ2-5	14	TRBV5-1	CASTTQGLQETQYF	TGCGCCAGCACCACACAGGGCCTCCAAGAGACCCAGTACTTC
NA	NA	TRBJ1-2	13	TRBV19	CASSMGRDSIYTF	TGTGCCAGTAGTATGGGCAGGGATTCAATCTACACCTTC
TRBD1	NA	TRBJ1-6	18	TRBV27	CASSTGTGGSSYNSPLHF	TGTGCCAGCAGTACCGGGACAGGGGGCTCCTCCTATAATTCACCCCTCCACTTT
NA	NA	TRBJ2-2	15	TRBV6-8	CASTSLTENTGELFF	TGTGCCAGCACCTCACTTACTGAGAACACCGGGGAGCTGTTTTTT
NA	NA	TRBJ2-5	11	TRBV20-1	CSAQGAETQYF	TGCAGTGCTCAAGGGGCGGAGACCCAGTACTTC
TRBD1	NA	TRBJ1-5	14	TRBV27	CASRTGQGTQPQHF	TGTGCCAGCAGGACGGGACAGGGAACTCAGCCCCAGCATTTT
TRBD1	few	TRBJ1-4	11	TRBV28	CAVGQGQKLFF	TGTGCCGTGGGACAGGGACAAAAACTGTTTTTT
NA	NA	TRBJ1-2	13	TRBV7-2	CASSLDRKIGYTF	TGTGCCAGCAGCTTAGACAGGAAGATAGGCTACACCTTC
NA	NA	TRBJ2-5	15	TRBV18	CASSPGPGLQETQYF	TGTGCCAGCTCCCCGGGACCGGGACTCCAAGAGACCCAGTACTTC
TRBD2	NA	TRBJ2-1	16	TRBV5-6	CASSFGGLAIGNEQFF	TGTGCCAGCAGCTTTGGGGGACTAGCGATTGGGAATGAGCAGTTCTTC
NA	NA	TRBJ1-2	14	TRBV29-1	CSVEEGGRDYGYTF	TGCAGCGTTGAAGAGGGGGGAAGGGACTATGGCTACACCTTC
NA	NA	TRBJ2-1	16	TRBV1	CTSSQEWFLLINEQFF	TGCACCAGCAGCCAAGAATGGTTCCTACTCATCAATGAGCAGTTCTTC
TRBD1	NA	TRBJ2-7	17	TRBV5-1	CASSWAAGQGGSYEQYF	TGCGCCAGCAGCTGGGCTGCGGGACAGGGGGGCTCCTACGAGCAGTACTTC
TRBD1	NA	TRBJ2-7	14	TRBV10-2	CASSPFDRVGEQYF	TGCGCCAGCAGTCCATTCGACAGGGTCGGCGAGCAGTACTTC
NA	once	TRBJ2-1	15	TRBV19	CASTPRGSHDNEQFF	TGTGCCAGTACCCCTAGGGGGAGCCACGACAATGAGCAGTTCTTC
TRBD1	NA	TRBJ1-3	17	TRBV18	CASSRAGQAQVGNTIYF	TGTGCCAGCTCACGAGCGGGACAGGCTCAAGTCGGAAACACCATATATTTT
TRBD2	NA	TRBJ2-7	15	TRBV11-2	CASSLGSGGFYEQYF	TGTGCCAGCAGCTTGGGTAGCGGGGGTTTCTACGAGCAGTACTTC
NA	NA	TRBJ2-3	16	TRBV27	CASSLGGRRITDTQYF	TGTGCCAGCAGTTTGGGAGGACGTAGGATCACAGATACGCAGTATTTT
NA	NA	TRBJ2-3	15	TRBV7-6	CASSLQGYSTDTQYF	TGTGCCAGCAGCTTACAGGGATATAGCACAGATACGCAGTATTTT
TRBD2	NA	TRBJ2-4	16	TRBV4-1	CASAGVGFLAKNIQYF	TGCGCCAGCGCGGGGGTTGGGTTCCTGGCCAAAAACATTCAGTACTTC
TRBD2	NA	TRBJ2-7	16	TRBV7-9	CASRPTSARLSYEQYF	TGTGCCAGCAGACCTACTAGCGCCCGCCTTTCCTACGAGCAGTACTTC
NA	NA	TRBJ2-7	13	TRBV7-6	CASSLKQGGEQYF	TGTGCCAGCAGCTTAAAACAGGGGGGGGAGCAGTACTTC
NA	NA	TRBJ1-4	15	TRBV25-1	CASSESNRNNEKLFF	TGTGCCAGCAGTGAAAGCAACAGAAATAATGAAAAACTGTTTTTT
NA	once	TRBJ1-6	15	TRBV7-9	CASSRQGGGNSPLHF	TGTGCCAGCAGCCGCCAAGGGGGTGGTAATTCACCCCTCCACTTT
TRBD1	NA	TRBJ1-3	16	TRBV9	CASSWQEGASGNTIYF	TGTGCCAGCAGCTGGCAGGAGGGGGCCTCTGGAAACACCATATATTTT
NA	few	TRBJ1-3	13	TRBV5-1	CASSDMTGNTIYF	TGCGCCAGCAGTGACATGACTGGAAACACCATATATTTT
NA	NA	TRBJ1-1	14	TRBV11-2	CASSLLGGASEAFF	TGTGCCAGCAGCCTCCTCGGGGGAGCTAGTGAAGCTTTCTTT
TRBD1	NA	TRBJ2-3	13	TRBV28	CAITTGGTDTQYF	TGTGCCATCACGACAGGGGGCACAGATACGCAGTATTTT
NA	NA	TRBJ2-1	13	TRBV7-6	CASSFQGKNEQFF	TGTGCCAGCAGCTTTCAGGGTAAGAATGAGCAGTTCTTC
NA	NA	TRBJ2-1	12	TRBV5-4	CASSGQYNEQFF	TGTGCCAGCAGCGGACAGTACAATGAGCAGTTCTTC
NA	NA	TRBJ2-7	13	TRBV2	CASSGEQGYEQYF	TGTGCCAGCTCGGGGGAGCAGGGCTACGAGCAGTACTTC
NA	NA	TRBJ2-2	17	TRBV7-9	CASREDGTRGITGELFF	TGTGCCAGCAGGGAGGATGGGACAAGGGGCATCACCGGGGAGCTGTTTTTT
NA	NA	TRBJ1-1	15	TRBV5-4	CASSFGQMINTEAFF	TGTGCCAGCAGCTTTGGACAGATGATTAACACTGAAGCTTTCTTT
TRBD2	NA	TRBJ2-7	14	TRBV6-4	CASSYGTSGYEQYF	TGTGCCAGCAGTTACGGGACTAGCGGCTACGAGCAGTACTTC
TRBD1	NA	TRBJ2-5	14	TRBV7-8	CASSARGRKETQYF	TGTGCCAGCAGCGCCAGGGGGCGCAAAGAGACCCAGTACTTC
NA	NA	TRBJ1-3	15	TRBV29-1	CSVLLGRSAGNTIYF	TGCAGTGTACTGTTGGGGAGGTCGGCAGGAAACACCATATATTTT
TRBD1	NA	TRBJ1-1	14	TRBV6-1	CATGDRGLNTEAFF	TGTGCCACGGGGGACAGGGGCCTGAACACTGAAGCTTTCTTT
TRBD2	few	TRBJ2-1	15	TRBV29-1	CSVEDGLVKDNEQFF	TGCAGCGTTGAAGATGGACTAGTCAAGGACAATGAGCAGTTCTTC
TRBD2	few	TRBJ2-1	14	TRBV18	CASSDGTSGDEQFF	TGTGCCAGCTCGGACGGGACTAGCGGTGATGAGCAGTTCTTC
TRBD2	NA	TRBJ2-7	14	TRBV18	CASSPRGLAGEQYF	TGTGCCAGCTCACCACGGGGACTAGCGGGCGAGCAGTACTTC
NA	NA	TRBJ1-1	13	TRBV15	CATSGGVDTEAFF	TGTGCCACCAGCGGAGGCGTCGACACTGAAGCTTTCTTT
TRBD1	NA	TRBJ2-4	16	TRBV9	CASSVAPGQGENIQYF	TGTGCCAGCAGCGTAGCCCCAGGACAGGGGGAGAACATTCAGTACTTC
NA	NA	TRBJ2-7	14	TRBV15	CATSAPRDIHEQYF	TGTGCCACCAGCGCCCCTCGGGACATCCACGAGCAGTACTTC
TRBD2	NA	TRBJ2-5	13	TRBV2	CASSGREGETQYF	TGTGCCAGCAGTGGACGGGAGGGAGAGACCCAGTACTTC
NA	NA	TRBJ1-1	13	TRBV5-1	CASTDTLNTEAFF	TGCGCCAGCACCGACACCTTGAACACTGAAGCTTTCTTT
NA	NA	TRBJ2-3	15	TRBV6-1	CASSEPGMGSDTQYF	TGTGCCAGCAGTGAACCGGGGATGGGGTCAGATACGCAGTATTTT
TRBD1	NA	TRBJ1-2	13	TRBV27	CASSLNRGSSYTF	TGTGCCAGCAGTTTAAACAGGGGGAGTAGCTACACCTTC
TRBD1	NA	TRBJ1-2	16	TRBV30	CAWRTGAVIPVYGYTF	TGTGCCTGGAGGACAGGGGCGGTTATTCCGGTCTATGGCTACACCTTC
NA	NA	TRBJ1-2	14	TRBV7-2	CASSFDSLNYGYTF	TGTGCCAGCAGCTTTGACAGCCTTAACTATGGCTACACCTTC
TRBD1	NA	TRBJ1-1	16	TRBV7-3	CASSSPGQGLKTEAFF	TGTGCCAGCAGCTCACCGGGACAGGGATTGAAAACTGAAGCTTTCTTT
TRBD1	NA	TRBJ1-1	18	TRBV4-2	CASSQDPGQGVGNTEAFF	TGTGCCAGCAGCCAGGATCCGGGACAGGGGGTCGGGAACACTGAAGCTTTCTTT
NA	NA	TRBJ1-6	15	TRBV7-9	CASSLVQGANSPLHF	TGTGCCAGCAGCTTAGTACAGGGAGCCAATTCACCCCTCCACTTT
TRBD1	NA	TRBJ2-1	14	TRBV27	CASSPGQGGNQQFF	TGTGCCAGCAGTCCGGGACAGGGAGGGAATCAGCAGTTCTTC
NA	NA	TRBJ2-1	16	TRBV27	CASSLLARESYNEQFF	TGTGCCAGCAGTTTATTAGCCAGGGAATCCTACAATGAGCAGTTCTTC
NA	once	TRBJ1-5	13	TRBV7-2	CASSLAGPQPQHF	TGTGCCAGCAGCTTAGCGGGCCCCCAGCCCCAGCATTTT
NA	NA	TRBJ1-5	15	TRBV21-1	CASSTSGGCNQPQHF	TGTGCCAGCAGCACCTCAGGGGGTTGTAATCAGCCCCAGCATTTT
NA	NA	TRBJ1-5	16	TRBV27	CASSSRGGYSNQPQHF	TGTGCCAGCAGTTCTCGGGGGGGATATAGCAATCAGCCCCAGCATTTT
TRBD1	NA	TRBJ2-2	16	TRBV19	CASSARTGVGTGELFF	TGTGCCAGTAGTGCCCGGACAGGGGTAGGCACCGGGGAGCTGTTTTTT
TRBD2	NA	TRBJ2-3	20	TRBV19	CASRGDGSGGAKTSTDTQYF	TGTGCCAGTAGGGGAGACGGAAGCGGGGGGGCGAAAACGAGCACAGATACGCAGTATTTT
NA	few	TRBJ2-7	12	TRBV2	CASRLQAYEQYF	TGTGCCAGCAGACTACAGGCCTACGAGCAGTACTTC